This TCR beta chain stems from a study of naive and memory T cell subsets. The study's findings and limits: A few larger clonotypes appeared in naive repertoires, especially CD8, possibly memory cells re-expressing CD45RA.

Trimming pared 2 bases from V and 7 bases from J, leaving 21 bases between. The germline CDR1 and CDR2 sequences are SGHTA and FQGNSA. The CDR3 sequence is 17 residues long. In the case of this clonotype: Its antigen is not known.

Two oligonucleotides, mixed equimolar, formed the beta constant-region primer covering TRBC1 and TRBC2. Nested alpha and beta constant-region primers with the SP2 primer drove four PCR rounds on ligated cDNA. TCRdb called the UMI-ligation and nested PCR reads again in MiXCR, with one record for every CDR3 protein. The table shows approximately 140,000 distinct CDR3 sequences, with roughly 23% occurring only once. The material sequenced was naive CD4+ T cells from blood. The source of this sequence is a human donor in good health. The J gene is TRBJ2-1, the V gene TRBV7-2, with a possible D match to TRBD1 (6 bases). In DNA, the CDR3 is TGTGCCAGCAGCTTAATCTTGGAACAGGGACGGTCGAATGAGCAGTTCTTC. Amino acids: CASSLILEQGRSNEQFF.